The entry below describes one TCR beta chain. Its antigen is currently unknown. Germline loops: CDR1 MNHEY, CDR2 SVGAGI. Trimming pared 0 bases from V and 9 bases from J, leaving 12 bases between. The CDR3 spans 14 residues. This sample is part of a study of long-term antiretroviral therapy in people with HIV. Findings and caveats of the study: The study found that diversity rose after ART but stayed below transplant donor controls. Clones showing expansion before ART dominated the repertoire at all time points.

Inclusion required at least two post-ART and at least one pre-ART PBMC samples. The immunoSEQ assay was v3.0, run at survey level. Per-sample TRB depth target: roughly 35,000-55,000 T-cell genomes. Using immunoSEQ multiplex PCR, the repertoire was profiled, and TCRdb retains in-frame clones only, with some absent. The sample holds 16,000 or so clones, 65% to 85% seen once. The genes are TRBV6-5 and TRBJ1-5; D is unresolved. The specimen comprised unsorted PBMCs, sampled 0.1 years before starting antiretroviral therapy. The TCR was taken from a young man with HIV. CDR3 coding DNA: TGTGCCAGCAGTTACTCGCTTAAAGGTTGGCCCCAGCATTTT. Amino acids: CASSYSLKGWPQHF.